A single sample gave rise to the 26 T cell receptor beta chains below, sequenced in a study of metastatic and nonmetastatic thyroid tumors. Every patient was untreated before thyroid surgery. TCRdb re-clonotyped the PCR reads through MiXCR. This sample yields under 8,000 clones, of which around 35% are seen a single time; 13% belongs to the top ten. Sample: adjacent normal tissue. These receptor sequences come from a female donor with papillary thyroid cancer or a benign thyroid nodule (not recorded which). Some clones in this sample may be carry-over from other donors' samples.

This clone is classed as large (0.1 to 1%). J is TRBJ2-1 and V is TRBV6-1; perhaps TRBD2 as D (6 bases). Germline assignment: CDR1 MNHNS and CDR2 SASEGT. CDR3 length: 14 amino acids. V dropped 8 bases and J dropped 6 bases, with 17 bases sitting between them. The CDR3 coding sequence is TGTGCCAGCCGCGGGGACCCTGGCGGCAATGAGCAGTTCTTC. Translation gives CASRGDPGGNEQFF.

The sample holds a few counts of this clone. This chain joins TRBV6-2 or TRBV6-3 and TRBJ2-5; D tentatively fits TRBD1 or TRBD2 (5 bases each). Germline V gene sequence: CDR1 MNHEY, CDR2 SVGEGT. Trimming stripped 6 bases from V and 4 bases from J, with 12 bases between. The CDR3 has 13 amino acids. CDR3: CASRLWGSETQYF. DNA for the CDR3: TGTGCCAGCAGATTGTGGGGGTCAGAGACCCAGTACTTC.

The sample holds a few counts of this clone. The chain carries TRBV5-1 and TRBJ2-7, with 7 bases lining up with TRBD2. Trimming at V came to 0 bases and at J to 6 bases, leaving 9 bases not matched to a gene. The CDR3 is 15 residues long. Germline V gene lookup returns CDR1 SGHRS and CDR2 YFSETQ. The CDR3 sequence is CASSLGDYSSSEQYF. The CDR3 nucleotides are TGCGCCAGCAGCTTGGGGGACTACAGCTCTAGCGAGCAGTACTTC. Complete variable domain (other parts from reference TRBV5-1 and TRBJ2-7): KAGVTQTPRYLIKTRGQQVTLSCSPISGHRSVSWYQQTPGQGLQFLFEYFSETQRNKGNFPGRFSGRQFSNSRSEMNVSTLELGDSALYLCASSLGDYSSSEQYFGPGTRLTVT.

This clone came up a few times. The CDR3, as DNA: TGTGCCACCAGTGCCTACAGCAATCAGCCCCAGCATTTT. Protein product: CATSAYSNQPQHF. The chain employs TRBV24-1 and TRBJ1-5; unclear D gene. CDR1 KGHDR and CDR2 SFDVKD come from the germline V gene. V gave up 5 bases and J gave up 1 base, with 5 bases separating them. The CDR3 totals 13 residues.

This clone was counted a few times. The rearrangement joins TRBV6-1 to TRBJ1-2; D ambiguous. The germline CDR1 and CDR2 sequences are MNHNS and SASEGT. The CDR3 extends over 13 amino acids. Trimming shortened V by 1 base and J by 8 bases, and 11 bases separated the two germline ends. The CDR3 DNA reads TGTGCCAGCAGTGAAGGCGGCGGTGGCGGCTACACCTTC. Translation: CASSEGGGGGYTF.

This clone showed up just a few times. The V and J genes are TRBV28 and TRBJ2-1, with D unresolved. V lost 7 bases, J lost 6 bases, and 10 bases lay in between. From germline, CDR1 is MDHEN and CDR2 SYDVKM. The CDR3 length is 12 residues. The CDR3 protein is CASTGLTNEQFF. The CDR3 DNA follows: TGTGCCAGCACCGGGCTAACCAATGAGCAGTTCTTC. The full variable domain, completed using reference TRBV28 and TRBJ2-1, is DVKVTQSSRYLVKRTGEKVFLECVQDMDHENMFWYRQDPGLGLRLIYFSYDVKMKEKGDIPEGYSVSREKKERFSLILESASTNQTSMYLCASTGLTNEQFFGPGTRLTVL.

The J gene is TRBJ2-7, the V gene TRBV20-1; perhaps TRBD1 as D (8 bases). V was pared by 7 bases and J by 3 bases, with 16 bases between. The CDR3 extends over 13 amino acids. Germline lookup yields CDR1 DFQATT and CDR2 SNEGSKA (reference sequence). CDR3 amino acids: CSVSGTGDYEQYF. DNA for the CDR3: TGCAGTGTCAGCGGGACAGGTGACTACGAGCAGTACTTC.

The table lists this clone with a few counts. CDR3 sequence reads: CATSTGQGATNEKLFF. The DNA for the CDR3 is TGTGCCACCAGCACCGGACAGGGTGCAACTAATGAAAAACTGTTTTTT. This chain connects TRBV15 to TRBJ1-4, with 8 positions matching TRBD1. The CDR3 loop spans 16 amino acids. CDR1 is LNHNV, CDR2 YYDKDF, per germline (reference sequence). Trimming at V came to 4 bases and at J to 0 bases, leaving 4 bases not matched to a gene.

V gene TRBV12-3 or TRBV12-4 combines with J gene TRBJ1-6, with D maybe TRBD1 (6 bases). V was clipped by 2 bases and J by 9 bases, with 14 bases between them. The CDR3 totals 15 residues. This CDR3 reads CASSLTGTPFSPLHF. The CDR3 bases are TGTGCCAGCAGTTTAACAGGGACTCCCTTTTCACCCCTCCACTTT.

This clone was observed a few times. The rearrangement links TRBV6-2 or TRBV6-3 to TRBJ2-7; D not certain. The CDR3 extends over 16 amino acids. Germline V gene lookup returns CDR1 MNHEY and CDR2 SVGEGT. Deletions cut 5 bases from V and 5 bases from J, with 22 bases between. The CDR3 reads CASSHPLSWSNNEQYF. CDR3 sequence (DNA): TGTGCCAGCAGTCACCCTCTTAGCTGGAGCAACAACGAGCAGTACTTC.

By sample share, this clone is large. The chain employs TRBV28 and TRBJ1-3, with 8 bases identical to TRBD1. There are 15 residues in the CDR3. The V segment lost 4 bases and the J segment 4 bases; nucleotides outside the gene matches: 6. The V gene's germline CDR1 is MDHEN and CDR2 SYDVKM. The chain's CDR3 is CASSSRRGLGNTIYF. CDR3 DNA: TGTGCCAGCAGTTCCCGCAGGGGGCTGGGAAACACCATATATTTT.

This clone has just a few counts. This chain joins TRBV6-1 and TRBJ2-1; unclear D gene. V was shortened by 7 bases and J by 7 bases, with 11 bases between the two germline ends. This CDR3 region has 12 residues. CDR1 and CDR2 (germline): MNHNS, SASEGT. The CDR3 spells CASKNRLNEQFF. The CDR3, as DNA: TGTGCCAGCAAAAACCGACTTAATGAGCAGTTCTTC.

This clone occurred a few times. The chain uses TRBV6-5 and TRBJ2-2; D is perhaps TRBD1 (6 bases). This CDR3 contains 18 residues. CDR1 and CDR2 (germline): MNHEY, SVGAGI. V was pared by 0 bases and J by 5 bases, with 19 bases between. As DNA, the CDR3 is TGTGCCAGCAGTTACTCAAAGGACAGTTACCTAAGGACCGGGGAGCTGTTTTTT. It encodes CASSYSKDSYLRTGELFF.

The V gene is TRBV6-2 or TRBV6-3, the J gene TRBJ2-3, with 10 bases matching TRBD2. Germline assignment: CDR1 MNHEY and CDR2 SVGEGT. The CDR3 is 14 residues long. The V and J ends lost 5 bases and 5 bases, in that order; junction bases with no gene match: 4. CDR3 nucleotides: TGTGCCAGCAGTCCCCGACTAGCGGGAGATACGCAGTATTTT. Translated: CASSPRLAGDTQYF.

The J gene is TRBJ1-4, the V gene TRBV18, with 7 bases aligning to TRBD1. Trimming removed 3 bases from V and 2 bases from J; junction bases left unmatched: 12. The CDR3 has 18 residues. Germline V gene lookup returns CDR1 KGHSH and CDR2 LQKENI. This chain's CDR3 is CASSPYRGTAKTNEKLFF. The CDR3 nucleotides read TGTGCCAGCTCACCCTACAGGGGAACGGCTAAGACTAATGAAAAACTGTTTTTT.

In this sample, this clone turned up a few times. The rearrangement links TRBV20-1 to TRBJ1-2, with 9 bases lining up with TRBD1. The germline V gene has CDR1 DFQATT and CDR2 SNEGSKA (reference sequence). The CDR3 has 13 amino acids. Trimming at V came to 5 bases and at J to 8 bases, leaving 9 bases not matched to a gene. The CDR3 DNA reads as TGCAGTGCTCCTGACAGGGGGGTTGGAGGCTACACCTTC. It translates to CSAPDRGVGGYTF.

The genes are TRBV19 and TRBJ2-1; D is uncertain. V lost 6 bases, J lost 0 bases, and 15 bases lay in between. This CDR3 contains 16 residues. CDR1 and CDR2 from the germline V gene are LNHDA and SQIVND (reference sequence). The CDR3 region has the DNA TGTGCCAGTAGCGCCTGGCCCCGGAGCTCCTACAATGAGCAGTTCTTC. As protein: CASSAWPRSSYNEQFF.

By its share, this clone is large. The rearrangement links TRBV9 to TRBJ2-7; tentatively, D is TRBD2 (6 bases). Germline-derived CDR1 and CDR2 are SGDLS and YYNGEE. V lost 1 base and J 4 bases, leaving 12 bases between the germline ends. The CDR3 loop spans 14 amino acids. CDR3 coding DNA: TGTGCCAGCAGCGTAAGTAGCGGTCCTTACGAGCAGTACTTC. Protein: CASSVSSGPYEQYF.

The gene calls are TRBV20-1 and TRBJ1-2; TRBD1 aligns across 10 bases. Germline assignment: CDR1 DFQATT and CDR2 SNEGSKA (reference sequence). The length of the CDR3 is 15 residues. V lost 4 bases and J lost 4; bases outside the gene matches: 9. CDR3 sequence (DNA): TGCAGTGCTACCACCCCGGGACAGGGGTTCTATGGCTACACCTTC. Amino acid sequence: CSATTPGQGFYGYTF.

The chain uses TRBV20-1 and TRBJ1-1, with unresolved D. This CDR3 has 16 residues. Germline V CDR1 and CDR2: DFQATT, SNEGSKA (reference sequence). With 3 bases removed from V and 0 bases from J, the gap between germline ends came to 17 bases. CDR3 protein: CSASLLDEAVNTEAFF. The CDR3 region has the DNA TGCAGTGCTAGTTTATTGGATGAGGCCGTGAACACTGAAGCTTTCTTT.

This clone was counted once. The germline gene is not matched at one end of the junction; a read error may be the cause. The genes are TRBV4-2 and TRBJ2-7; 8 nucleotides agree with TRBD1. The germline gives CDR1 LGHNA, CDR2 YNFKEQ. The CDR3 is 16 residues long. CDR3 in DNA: TGTGCCAGCAGCTATTCCGCGACAGGGGAATCCTTCGAGAAGTACTTC. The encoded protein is CASSYSATGESFEKYF.

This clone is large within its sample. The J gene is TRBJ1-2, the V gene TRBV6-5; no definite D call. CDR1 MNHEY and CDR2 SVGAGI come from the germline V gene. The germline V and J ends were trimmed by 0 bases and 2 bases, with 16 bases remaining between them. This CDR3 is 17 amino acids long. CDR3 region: CASSYSRGLGGNYGYTF. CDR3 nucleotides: TGTGCCAGCAGTTACTCGAGAGGCCTAGGAGGGAACTATGGCTACACCTTC.

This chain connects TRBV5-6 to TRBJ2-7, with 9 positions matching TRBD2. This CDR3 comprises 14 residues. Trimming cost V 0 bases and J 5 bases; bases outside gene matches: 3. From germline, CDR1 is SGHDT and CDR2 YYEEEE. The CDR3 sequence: CASSLASGAHEQYF. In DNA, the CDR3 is TGTGCCAGCAGCTTGGCTAGCGGGGCCCACGAGCAGTACTTC.

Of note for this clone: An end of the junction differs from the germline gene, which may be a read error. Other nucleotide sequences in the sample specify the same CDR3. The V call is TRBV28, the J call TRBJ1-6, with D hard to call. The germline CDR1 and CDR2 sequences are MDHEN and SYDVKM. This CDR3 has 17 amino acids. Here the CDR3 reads CASSRGWRVVRDSPLHF. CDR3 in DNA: TGCGCCAGCAGTCGTGGGTGGCGGGTGGTCCGGGATTCACCCCTCCACTTT. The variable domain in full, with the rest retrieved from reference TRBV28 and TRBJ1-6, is DVKVTQSSRYLVKRTGEKVFLECVQDMDHENMFWYRQDPGLGLRLIYFSYDVKMKEKGDIPEGYSVSREKKERFSLILESASTNQTSMYLCASSRGWRVVRDSPLHFGNGTRLTVT.

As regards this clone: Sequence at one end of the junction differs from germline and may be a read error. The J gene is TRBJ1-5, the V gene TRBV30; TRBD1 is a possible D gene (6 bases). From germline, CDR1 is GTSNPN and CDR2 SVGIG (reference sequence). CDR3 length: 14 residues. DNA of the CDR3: TGTGCCTGGAGAGGGGGGCAGAGCAATCTGCCCCAGCATTTT. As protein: CAWRGGQSNLPQHF.

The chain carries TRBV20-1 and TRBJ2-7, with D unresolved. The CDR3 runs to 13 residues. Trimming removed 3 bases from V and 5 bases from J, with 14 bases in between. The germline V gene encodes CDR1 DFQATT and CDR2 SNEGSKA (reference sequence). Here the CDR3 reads CSARNARPDEQYF. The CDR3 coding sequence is TGCAGTGCTAGGAACGCGAGACCGGACGAGCAGTACTTC.